A single sample is the source of the 25 T cell receptor beta chains below, sequenced in a study of T-cell memory formation after mild COVID-19. TCRdb fed the 5' RACE reads into MiXCR, producing one record per CDR3 protein. The data hold fewer than 250,000 distinct CDR3 sequences, with about 11% observed a single time. What was sequenced was PBMCs or a T cell subset sorted from them (not recorded which). The source of these receptors is a man aged 18 to 30 who had mild COVID-19 (a few samples of this study predate the infection). Cell type and time point are not known.

The chain recombines TRBV7-2 with TRBJ1-5, with D possibly TRBD1 on 5 matching bases. The CDR3 length is 14 residues. Germline CDR1 reads SGHTA; CDR2 reads FQGNSA. V gave up 5 bases and J gave up 5 bases, with 13 bases separating them. CDR3 coding DNA: TGTGCCAGCAGCCGGGACCCTGGGTATCAGCCCCAGCATTTT. Translation gives CASSRDPGYQPQHF.

This clonotype was recorded at least ten times. The chain carries TRBV7-9 and TRBJ2-3; D is unclear. Trimming shortened V by 0 bases and J by 4 bases, and 17 bases separated the two germline ends. The CDR3 runs 17 residues. CDR1 is SEHNR and CDR2 is FQNEAQ in the germline V gene (reference sequence). For the CDR3, the DNA is TGTGCCAGCAGCTTAGCAGAGGCCGCCCACAGCCCAGATACGCAGTATTTT. Its protein is CASSLAEAAHSPDTQYF.

This clonotype was detected a few times. The CDR3 protein is CASTKTVVQETQYF. CDR3 coding DNA: TGTGCCAGCACCAAGACAGTAGTACAAGAGACCCAGTACTTC. The V call is TRBV6-2 or TRBV6-3, the J call TRBJ2-5, with TRBD1 as a possible D gene (5 bases). The CDR3 sequence is 14 residues long. Germline lookup yields CDR1 MNHEY and CDR2 SVGEGT. The V and J ends lost 7 bases and 2 bases respectively, with 14 bases between them.

V usage is TRBV4-3 and J usage is TRBJ1-6; maybe TRBD1 (5 bases). V lost 0 bases and J 9 bases, leaving 12 bases between the germline ends. The germline V gene encodes CDR1 LGHNA and CDR2 YSLEER. The CDR3 has 15 residues. The CDR3 protein is CASSQDLGGVSPLHF. For the CDR3, the DNA is TGCGCCAGCAGCCAAGATCTAGGAGGGGTTTCACCCCTCCACTTT.

The chain carries TRBV7-2 and TRBJ2-1; TRBD2 aligns across 8 bases. CDR3 length equals 11 residues. CDR1 is SGHTA and CDR2 is FQGNSA in the germline V gene. Trimming at V came to 6 bases and at J to 8 bases, leaving 0 bases not matched to a gene. CDR3 DNA: TGTGCCAGCAGGACTAGCGATGAGCAGTTCTTC. Amino acid sequence: CASRTSDEQFF.

This clonotype has a count of ten or more. One end of the junction does not line up with germline, which may come from a read error. This chain links TRBV5-1 with TRBJ2-1, with D possibly TRBD1 on 7 matching bases. CDR3 size: 15 residues. Germline CDR1 SGHRS, CDR2 YFSETQ. The CDR3 nucleotides are TGTGCCAGCAGCTTAGCAGGGGGGACCTACAATGAGCAGTTCTTC. This encodes CASSLAGGTYNEQFF. The full variable domain, its missing parts supplied by reference TRBV5-1 and TRBJ2-1, is KAGVTQTPRYLIKTRGQQVTLSCSPISGHRSVSWYQQTPGQGLQFLFEYFSETQRNKGNFPGRFSGRQFSNSRSEMNVSTLELGDSALYLCASSLAGGTYNEQFFGPGTRLTVL.

In this sample, this clonotype turned up a few times. The chain recombines TRBV4-3 with TRBJ1-2, with D perhaps TRBD1 (5 bases). Trimming cost V 0 bases and J 3 bases, with 11 bases left between them. This CDR3 contains 15 residues. Germline V lookup: CDR1 LGHNA, CDR2 YSLEER. The CDR3 protein is CASSQDAGRDYGYTF. The CDR3 nucleotides read TGCGCCAGCAGCCAAGATGCAGGCAGGGACTATGGCTACACCTTC.

This clonotype was found many times. The V gene is TRBV18, the J gene TRBJ2-5; D is ambiguous. The germline V gene has CDR1 KGHSH and CDR2 LQKENI. V was shortened by 4 bases and J by 2 bases, with 5 bases between the two germline ends. The CDR3 covers 12 residues. CDR3 sequence (DNA): TGTGCCAGCTCACGGATACAAGAGACCCAGTACTTC. Its protein is CASSRIQETQYF. Filled out from reference TRBV18 and TRBJ2-5, the complete variable domain reads NAGVMQNPRHLVRRRGQEARLRCSPMKGHSHVYWYRQLPEEGLKFMVYLQKENIIDESGMPKERFSAEFPKEGPSILRIQQVVRGDSAAYFCASSRIQETQYFGPGTRLLVL.

The J gene is TRBJ2-2, the V gene TRBV9; D uncertain. CDR1 is SGDLS, CDR2 YYNGEE, per germline. The CDR3 consists of 16 residues. V was pared by 4 bases and J by 0 bases, with 13 bases between. Written as DNA, the CDR3 is TGTGCCAGCAGCCCTAGGGTGGTAGCGAACACCGGGGAGCTGTTTTTT. Residues: CASSPRVVANTGELFF.

This chain joins TRBV20-1 and TRBJ1-3; D ambiguous. The V end was cut by 3 bases, the J end by 0 bases, with 6 bases between. This CDR3 is 13 amino acids long. Germline-derived CDR1 and CDR2 are DFQATT and SNEGSKA (reference sequence). CDR3 in amino acids: CSASRLSGNTIYF. The CDR3 region has the DNA TGCAGTGCTAGCAGGCTCTCTGGAAACACCATATATTTT.

This clonotype has a count of ten or more. The CDR3 sequence: CASSMRLTPADEQFF. DNA of the CDR3: TGTGCCAGCAGTATGAGACTTACCCCGGCGGATGAGCAGTTCTTC. The rearrangement uses TRBV25-1 and TRBJ2-1; D is unresolved. Germline CDR1 MGHDK, CDR2 SYGVNS. The germline V and J ends were trimmed by 5 bases and 8 bases, with 19 bases remaining between them. The CDR3 contains 15 residues.

The chain combines TRBV7-3 with TRBJ1-1; tentatively, D is TRBD1 (6 bases). The CDR3 is 13 amino acids. V was pared by 5 bases and J by 1 base, with 8 bases between. Germline V gives CDR1 SGHTA, CDR2 FQGTGA. In DNA, the CDR3 is TGTGCCAGCAGCAGGGGGGAGAACACTGAAGCTTTCTTT. It encodes CASSRGENTEAFF. The full variable domain, completed using reference TRBV7-3 and TRBJ1-1, is GAGVSQTPSNKVTEKGKYVELRCDPISGHTALYWYRQSLGQGPEFLIYFQGTGAADDSGLPNDRFFAVRPEGSVSTLKIQRTERGDSAVYLCASSRGENTEAFFGQGTRLTVV.

The V gene is TRBV4-2, the J gene TRBJ2-7, with D perhaps matching TRBD2 (5 bases). Trimming removed 0 bases from V and 6 bases from J, with 9 bases in between. This CDR3 is built from 13 residues. Germline V CDR1 and CDR2: LGHNA, YNFKEQ. In nucleotides, the CDR3 is TGTGCCAGCAGCCAAGATCGGGGTCGCGAGCAGTACGTC. The encoded protein is CASSQDRGREQYV.

The gene calls are TRBV12-3 or TRBV12-4 and TRBJ1-4, with D unresolved. This CDR3 comprises 15 residues. V was clipped by 1 base and J by 8 bases, with 14 bases between them. CDR3 sequence reads: CASSLGSQVNEKLFF. CDR3 nucleotides: TGTGCCAGCAGTTTAGGAAGCCAGGTTAACGAAAAACTGTTTTTT.

The table lists this clonotype with a few counts. The chain employs TRBV5-1 and TRBJ2-7; possible D gene TRBD1, 6 bases. V was pared by 3 bases and J by 6 bases, with 13 bases between. Germline assignment: CDR1 SGHRS and CDR2 YFSETQ. This CDR3 is built from 13 residues. The CDR3 bases are TGCGCCAGCAGCTCGAGACAGGTCTCCGAGCAGTACTTC. As protein: CASSSRQVSEQYF.

In its sample, this clonotype was seen a few times. The chain recombines TRBV7-6 with TRBJ2-3; 12 bases fit TRBD2. CDR3 length equals 17 residues. Per the germline V gene, CDR1 is SGHVS and CDR2 is FNYEAQ. The ends lost 4 bases at V and 6 bases at J; junction bases unmatched: 11. The CDR3 DNA reads as TGTGCCAGCAGCTCCCAAACTAGCGGGGGGTTTGTTGATACGCAGTATTTT. Translating it yields CASSSQTSGGFVDTQYF.

This clonotype was counted a few times. The DNA for the CDR3 is TGCGCCAGCAGCGACCCGGGAGGACCTGACTATGGCTACACCTTC. It specifies CASSDPGGPDYGYTF. The chain has TRBV5-1 and TRBJ1-2; D not certain. V lost 4 bases, J lost 3 bases, and 16 bases lay in between. This CDR3 has 15 amino acids. Germline V CDR1 and CDR2: SGHRS, YFSETQ.

The chain has TRBV5-1 and TRBJ1-1; D is unclear. CDR1 is SGHRS and CDR2 is YFSETQ in the germline V gene. The CDR3 extends over 15 amino acids. V dropped 1 base and J dropped 8 bases, with 18 bases sitting between them. The CDR3 loop is CASSLTDTYIVEAFF. DNA of the CDR3: TGCGCCAGCAGCTTGACCGACACTTACATAGTAGAAGCTTTCTTT.

This clonotype has more than one count but fewer than ten. V and J are TRBV6-5 and TRBJ2-3; the match to TRBD2 covers 11 bases. V trimming: 0 bases; J trimming: 7 bases; junction bases outside the gene matches: 3. The germline V gene has CDR1 MNHEY and CDR2 SVGAGI. The CDR3 sequence is 15 residues long. The CDR3 protein is CASSYSSGGEYTQYF. The CDR3 coding sequence is TGTGCCAGCAGTTACTCTAGCGGGGGGGAGTATACGCAGTATTTT.

This clonotype was seen at least ten times. Germline and junction disagree at one end, which may indicate a read error. V is TRBV5-1 and J is TRBJ2-5; D is unresolved. Germline loops: CDR1 SGHRS, CDR2 YFSETQ. The CDR3 length is 14 residues. The DNA for the CDR3 is TGTGCCAGCAGTTTAGTGGGCAGCCAAGAGACCCAGTACTTC. Translation gives CASSLVGSQETQYF.

V and J are TRBV5-1 and TRBJ2-2; D unresolved. Between the trimmed V and J ends, which lost 0 bases and 0 bases, there was a span of 6 bases. Per the germline V gene, CDR1 is SGHRS and CDR2 is YFSETQ. The CDR3 runs to 15 residues. The DNA for the CDR3 is TGCGCCAGCAGCTTGGTACTGTCGAACACCGGGGAGCTGTTTTTT. Amino acids: CASSLVLSNTGELFF.

This clonotype was observed a few times. The chain carries TRBV24-1 and TRBJ2-3; D perhaps matches TRBD2 (7 bases). This CDR3 is 14 amino acids long. Germline V gives CDR1 KGHDR, CDR2 SFDVKD. The V end was cut by 4 bases, the J end by 5 bases, with 12 bases between. The DNA for the CDR3 is TGTGCCACCAGTGACGGGGGGCCGGGAGATACGCAGTATTTT. This encodes CATSDGGPGDTQYF.

This clonotype has only a few counts. V is TRBV12-3 or TRBV12-4 and J is TRBJ2-2, with D perhaps TRBD2 (5 bases). V lost 4 bases and J 6 bases, leaving 9 bases between the germline ends. The CDR3 spans 13 residues. The CDR3 loop is CASSWTRAGELFF. CDR3 DNA: TGTGCCAGCAGTTGGACTCGAGCCGGGGAGCTGTTTTTT.

The chain has TRBV24-1 and TRBJ2-3; D may be TRBD1 or TRBD2 (6 bases each). Germline V lookup: CDR1 KGHDR, CDR2 SFDVKD. The CDR3 has 13 residues. Trimming removed 7 bases from V and 4 bases from J, with 11 bases in between. CDR3: CATRSGGADTQYF. CDR3 bases: TGTGCCACCAGGTCCGGGGGCGCAGATACGCAGTATTTT.

This chain uses TRBV14 with TRBJ1-2, with D perhaps TRBD1 (5 bases). Germline V gives CDR1 SGHDN, CDR2 FVKESK. The CDR3 consists of 14 residues. Trimming cost V 1 base and J 4 bases, with 10 bases left between them. CDR3: CASSQGGYSYGYTF. The CDR3 coding sequence is TGTGCCAGCAGCCAAGGGGGGTACAGCTATGGCTACACCTTC.